The clone carrying this T cell receptor (beta chain) was counted ten times or more. Its antigen remains unidentified. As processed by the authors: It was from CDR3 differences across clinicopathological groups that a distant-metastasis classifier for papillary thyroid cancer was built. TCRdb redid the clone calls on the PCR reads using MiXCR. These V and J calls originate from TCRdb's pipeline instead of the authors' own analysis. The sample has fewer than 45,000 clones; about 13% are singletons. The data are from a study of metastatic and nonmetastatic thyroid tumors. Study overall: Peripheral blood and tumor or nodule samples from malignant and benign thyroid patients were compared.

Study conclusions and caveats: Significantly greater TCR beta diversity was reportedly found in malignant thyroid tumors than in benign nodules (in blood and tumor).

V lost 1 base and J lost 0, with 7 bases in between. Germline lookup yields CDR1 SEHNR and CDR2 FQNEAQ (reference sequence). The CDR3 sequence is 15 residues long. Before thyroid surgery, none of the patients had received any treatment. The clonotype comes from a female donor with papillary thyroid cancer or a benign thyroid nodule (not recorded which). Some clones in this sample may be carry-over from other donors' samples. The sequenced material came from blood. The V and J genes are TRBV7-9 and TRBJ1-3; the D is unclear. In nucleotides, the CDR3 is TGTGCCAGCAGCTTAGGTCCGGTCTCTGGAAACACCATATATTTT. This encodes CASSLGPVSGNTIYF.